This T cell receptor beta chain emerged from a study of graft-versus-host responses after intestinal transplantation (dated by TCRdb to the early 2020s). The study in broad terms: The transplants that recipients received were multivisceral, liver-intestinal, or isolated intestinal. After intestinal transplantation, graft-versus-host and host-versus-graft alloreactive T cell clones were followed in the graft, circulation and bone marrow using bulk TCR-beta CDR3 sequencing. The cohort enrolled 20 to 30 intestinal transplant recipients including one retransplant, and 3 patients lacking pretransplant specimens were excluded. Alloreactive clones were identified by sequencing pre-transplant mixed lymphocyte reaction products and comparing them with unstimulated pre-transplant donor and recipient T cells. A peak of at least 4% donor T cells among recipient peripheral blood mononuclear cells was the definition used for donor T cell macrochimerism. Samples from a few later patients were sequenced in-house on an Illumina MiSeq with MiXCR processing rather than by the commercial service. Anti-thymocyte globulin induction was given to all recipients, followed by maintenance tacrolimus and steroids for 2 to 4 years.

Points the paper makes about the study in general: High GvH to HvG T cell clonal ratios were observed in the allografts of patients with donor T cell macrochimerism. Early after transplant, declines in HvG clones were associated with peak levels of circulating GvH clones. Conclusions were limited by the relatively low number and heterogeneity of intestinal transplant patients. GvH clones were detected in recipient bone marrow, and some of these GvH clones were observed earlier in ileal mucosa or blood, consistent with an intestinal mucosal origin.

Per the publication, the time point label means: cells obtained before transplantation from donor or recipient. CD3+CD4+ and CD3+CD8+ populations were FACS-sorted from unstimulated pre-transplant donor and recipient cells taken from spleen or lymph nodes. Libraries came from the immunoSEQ multiplex PCR assay. For most patients, genomic DNA was isolated using the Qiagen DNeasy Blood and Tissue Kit and was shipped frozen to Adaptive Biotechnologies for TCR sequencing. Adaptive Biotechnologies carried out high-throughput TCR-beta CDR3 sequencing of genomic DNA for most patients. In the authors' own workflow: Adaptive's ImmunoSEQ software was the source of the TCR sequencing data for about 17 patients, while three other patients were processed with MiXCR and VDJtools. To correct CD4 versus CD8 sorting errors, sequences present in both subsets at a frequency ratio below 5:1 were removed. CDR3 nucleotide sequences shared between donor and recipient were removed because their origin could not be assigned. To count as alloreactive, a clone needed at least 2-fold expansion over unstimulated cells and a minimum CFSE-low frequency of 0.002% (template counts) or 0.001% (read counts). Clones were considered mappable if detected in sequenced pre-transplant spleen, lymph node, or MLR CFSE-low populations of the donor or recipient. The cumulative frequency of alloreactive clones was calculated as a percentage of all sequences, weighted by copy number. TCRdb took this table from immuneACCESS and kept in-frame rearrangements with V and J called. Such tables lack part of the clones; where checked against another copy, unresolved V genes explain under half of the gap, and the rest is unexplained. For V, J and clone size, that table is used; D and trimming come from the DNA. This sample lists about 100,000 clones; about 90% were detected once. The top ten clonotypes cover about 0.93% of the sample.

V lost 0 bases and J lost 5 bases; the stretch between them is 8 bases long. The CDR3 numbers 13 residues from cysteine through phenylalanine. CDR3 DNA only is kept here, 39 bases in frame from base 1. Reading the germline V gene (reference sequence) gives CDR1 GTSNPN and CDR2 SVGIG. In regard to this clone: The antigen it recognizes is unknown. No clone much larger than this one lies a single base away; base qualities are absent.

The sample here was unstimulated CD4+ T cells sorted from spleen or lymph node cells, taken before transplant. The receptor was isolated from a human donor who was the organ donor for an intestinal transplant. The rearrangement combines TRBV30 with TRBJ1-5; the D gene cannot be named for sure. CDR3 reads: CAWSVYRDQPQHF. The DNA sequence is TGTGCCTGGAGTGTATATCGGGATCAGCCCCAGCATTTT.